This is a list of T cell receptor beta chains from one sample in a study of CXCR3-negative and CXCR3-positive naive CD8 T cells. TCRdb re-called the 5' RACE reads, yielding one record per CDR3 amino acid sequence without DNA. This listing includes some 130,000 distinct CDR3 sequences. Sequences were obtained from naive CXCR3+ CD8+ T cells from blood. These receptors were taken from a human donor in good health. Some clones in this sample may be carry-over from other donors' samples. The CDR3 runs from the conserved cysteine through the conserved F or W.

J gene,V gene,CDR3 protein
TRBJ2-5,TRBV29-1,CSVEGGGSGPETQYF
TRBJ2-1,TRBV9,CASSSGGSASYNEQFF
TRBJ2-1,TRBV28,CASSLDVETLNPHEQFF
TRBJ1-1,TRBV11-1,CASSLFQVDTEAFF
TRBJ1-2,TRBV7-2,CASSLARGFNYGYTF
TRBJ1-5,TRBV15,CATSPPGFWQPQHF
TRBJ2-1,TRBV27,CASRQREFPYNEQFF
TRBJ2-7,TRBV15,CATSRGLAGVIEQYF
TRBJ2-3,TRBV28,CASTTLAGITDTQYF
TRBJ2-2,TRBV15,CATRTTGNTGELFF
TRBJ1-5,TRBV7-3,CASSSTGYNGGENQPQHF
TRBJ2-3,TRBV7-3,CASSPLGDTQYF
TRBJ1-2,TRBV20-1,CSARNPADYGYTF
TRBJ2-3,TRBV12-3/TRBV12-4,CASNPRGAGQGADTQYF
TRBJ1-6,TRBV6-5,CASSYGLEGSSPLHF
TRBJ2-3,TRBV5-5,CASSLGTYPEYF
TRBJ2-1,TRBV19,CASSIGLGGYNEQFF
TRBJ2-7,TRBV9,CASSVSGDVYEQYF
TRBJ2-7,TRBV20-1,CSASEAHSYEQYF
TRBJ2-1,TRBV3-1,CASSQDLPSGYDEQFF
TRBJ1-1,TRBV4-3,CAGSQGHLNTEAFF
TRBJ2-1,TRBV6-2/TRBV6-3,CASSYQLAGPESEQFF
TRBJ2-1,TRBV4-3,CASSQALTGSDREQFF
TRBJ2-4,TRBV28,CASSFIPSGAPTAKNIQYF
TRBJ2-7,TRBV6-2/TRBV6-3,CASRAGTSGIAEQYF
TRBJ2-7,TRBV20-1,CSAREGYEQYF
TRBJ2-7,TRBV28,CASSLAAEQYF
TRBJ2-3,TRBV5-1,CASSPDWDVDTQYF
TRBJ1-4,TRBV29-1,CSVEDPQGYEKLFF
TRBJ1-3,TRBV29-1,CSVEGETGNTIYF
TRBJ2-3,TRBV9,CASSVASGGDTQYF
TRBJ2-7,TRBV20-1,CSATPTGLGEQYF
TRBJ2-7,TRBV10-3,CAISDPGQPPEQYF
TRBJ2-7,TRBV29-1,CSVEGRTYEQYF
TRBJ2-2,TRBV28,CASTPRGQNTGELFF
TRBJ1-3,TRBV29-1,CSGLSVTGNTIYF
TRBJ2-2,TRBV7-9,CASSLGGIGELFF
TRBJ2-7,TRBV29-1,CSVAGSRAEQYF
TRBJ1-2,TRBV5-1,CASKQPGGEGYTF
TRBJ1-2,TRBV29-1,CSVETGPYGYTF
TRBJ1-3,TRBV12-3/TRBV12-4,CAGSGSGGNSGNTIYF
TRBJ2-1,TRBV6-6,CASRPWIGGNEQFF
TRBJ2-7,TRBV10-3,CATDNSYEQYF
TRBJ2-1,TRBV20-1,CSAPDRGGTYNEQFF
TRBJ2-1,TRBV27,CASSWGTGGVNEQFF
TRBJ2-2,TRBV20-1,CSARDWETGELFF
TRBJ1-1,TRBV19,CATSARAVNTEAFF
TRBJ2-1,TRBV5-1,CASLDGSNEQFF
TRBJ2-2,TRBV4-3,CASSQEWASGGYTGELFF
TRBJ1-4,TRBV9,CASSVAWGHDEKLFF
TRBJ2-7,TRBV10-2,CASSESTGLEQYF
TRBJ2-7,TRBV28,CASTPGTGTYEQYF
TRBJ2-3,TRBV5-4,CASSLRGRSTDTQYF
TRBJ1-2,TRBV29-1,CSIGLAGQVYGYTF